This TCR beta chain was found in a study of Ad26.COV2.S vaccination and SARS-CoV-2 variants. As for the study in general: Once, or twice with 56 days between doses, Ad26.COV2.S was given intramuscularly.

Noted treatment: over 15 received Ad26.COV2.S at low or high dose, single or two shots; about five received placebo; per-sample allocation not given. Each sample was drawn 63 days after the first injection (of vaccine or placebo). The donor's status was that of an adult aged 18-55 years in Boston. The administered vaccine (an Ad26 vector) expressed Wuhan-strain SARS-CoV-2 spike. Profiling relied on immunoSEQ multiplex PCR, and the TCRdb table lists in-frame clones only, not all of them. Here the sample spans hundreds of thousands of clones, 80% to 90% being singletons. This clonotype was sampled from a person between 18 and 65 years old who received the Ad26.COV2.S COVID-19 vaccine or a placebo. Source: peripheral blood, taken in a trial of Ad26.COV2.S vaccine versus placebo.

CDR3 nucleotide sequence: TGTGCCAGCAGCACTCAGGGGAGCTCTGGAAACACCATATATTTT. Its translation is CASSTQGSSGNTIYF. V usage is TRBV9 and J usage is TRBJ1-3, with D perhaps matching TRBD1 (6 bases). The V gene's germline CDR1 is SGDLS and CDR2 YYNGEE. Trimming cost V 4 bases and J 0 bases, with 11 bases left between them. The CDR3 is 15 residues long.